What follows are 19 T cell receptor beta chains derived from one specimen sequenced in a study of T cell responses to AZD1222 COVID-19 vaccine. Data came from immunoSEQ multiplex PCR; TCRdb stores just in-frame clones and leaves some out. Of 180,000 or so clones listed, approximately 90% are singletons. The sequences come from peripheral blood, collected 28 days after the second AZD1222 dose. The receptors originated from an adult who received the AZD1222 COVID-19 vaccine.

The V call is TRBV6-5, the J call TRBJ2-5; 8 nucleotides line up with TRBD1. The CDR3 extends over 15 amino acids. The V gene's germline CDR1 is MNHEY and CDR2 SVGAGI. Trimming cost V 5 bases and J 0 bases; bases outside gene matches: 5. CDR3 sequence: CASSHQGQDQETQYF. Here the CDR3 DNA reads TGTGCCAGCAGTCATCAGGGACAGGACCAAGAGACCCAGTACTTC.

The chain recombines TRBV10-3 with TRBJ2-4; 12 bases agree with TRBD2. The V and J ends lost 6 bases and 3 bases, in that order; junction bases with no gene match: 9. The germline CDR1 and CDR2 sequences are ENHRY and SYGVKD. The CDR3 has 17 residues. The CDR3 nucleotides read TGTGCCATCAGCCTAGCGGGGGGGCTCGATGGCAAAAACATTCAGTACTTC. Amino acid sequence: CAISLAGGLDGKNIQYF.

The V call is TRBV15, the J call TRBJ1-3; 7 positions match TRBD1. Looked up from germline, CDR1 is LNHNV and CDR2 is YYDKDF (reference sequence). V shed 2 bases and J 0 bases; nucleotides not matched to a gene: 10. The CDR3 spans 18 residues. For the CDR3, the DNA is TGTGCCACCAGCAGATTCCCCCGGGACAGTCGCTCTGGAAACACCATATATTTT. Translating it yields CATSRFPRDSRSGNTIYF.

Only one count was recorded for this clone. J is TRBJ1-2 and V is TRBV19; D gene ambiguous. The length of the CDR3 is 14 residues. Germline loops: CDR1 LNHDA, CDR2 SQIVND (reference sequence). Trimming took off 8 bases at V and 7 bases at J, with 20 bases between the two ends. For the CDR3, the DNA is TGTGCCAGTCTCGAGGAAGCAGGATTGATTGGCTACACCTTC. Translated, it gives CASLEEAGLIGYTF.

V usage is TRBV3-1 (or the pseudogene TRBV3-2) and J usage is TRBJ1-1; D is unclear. V was pared by 3 bases and J by 7 bases, with 9 bases between. In germline, CDR1 is LGHDT, CDR2 YNNKEL (reference sequence). CDR3 length: 12 residues. The CDR3 region is CASSHGGYEAFF. The DNA of the CDR3 is TGTGCCAGCAGCCATGGTGGATATGAAGCTTTCTTT.

The chain recombines TRBV27 with TRBJ1-6; TRBD1 might be the D (5 bases). This CDR3 region has 12 residues. Germline CDR1 reads MNHEY; CDR2 reads SMNVEV (reference sequence). The V gene lost 6 bases and the J gene lost 7 bases, with 7 bases spanning the gap. The CDR3 here is CASREGNSPLHF. CDR3 sequence (DNA): TGTGCCAGCAGGGAGGGGAATTCACCCCTCCACTTT.

The rearrangement links TRBV7-2 to TRBJ2-6; D remains ambiguous. CDR1 is SGHTA, CDR2 FQGNSA, per germline. CDR3 length equals 13 residues. V was pared by 10 bases and J by 0 bases, with 7 bases between. CDR3 loop: CATRVSGANVLTF. In DNA form, the CDR3 reads TGTGCCACCCGGGTCTCTGGGGCCAACGTCCTGACTTTC.

This clone was recorded a few times. V gene TRBV6-1 combines with J gene TRBJ1-6; D unclear. The CDR3 spans 15 residues. CDR1 is MNHNS and CDR2 is SASEGT in the germline V gene. Trimming took off 0 bases at V and 7 bases at J, with 10 bases between the two ends. CDR3 residues: CASSEAPGLNSPLHF. DNA for the CDR3: TGTGCCAGCAGTGAAGCGCCAGGTTTAAATTCACCCCTCCACTTT.

CDR3: CASSPGTGTGNYGYTF. CDR3 bases: TGTGCCAGCTCACCAGGTACCGGGACAGGGAATTATGGCTACACCTTC. The chain uses TRBV18 and TRBJ1-2, with TRBD1 identical over 9 bases. CDR3 length equals 16 residues. V lost 2 bases and J lost 5; bases outside the gene matches: 9. Germline V gene data show CDR1 as KGHSH and CDR2 as LQKENI.

The chain links TRBV5-1 to TRBJ2-1; 8 bases map to TRBD2. Germline assignment: CDR1 SGHRS and CDR2 YFSETQ. J was trimmed by 5 bases and V by 6 bases; bases with no gene match: 7. The CDR3 length is 14 residues. The CDR3 sequence is CASNPGGADNEQFF. The CDR3 DNA reads as TGCGCCAGCAACCCCGGGGGGGCCGACAATGAGCAGTTCTTC.

V and J are TRBV3-1 (or the pseudogene TRBV3-2) and TRBJ1-1, with D possibly being TRBD1 (5 bases). The V and J ends lost 0 bases and 3 bases respectively, with 17 bases between them. In germline, CDR1 is LGHDT, CDR2 YNNKEL (reference sequence). The CDR3 consists of 17 residues. CDR3 nucleotides: TGTGCCAGCAGCCAAGATAGGAGACAGCGAAGGGACACTGAAGCTTTCTTT. It is translated as CASSQDRRQRRDTEAFF.

The rearrangement joins TRBV7-2 to TRBJ2-7, with unresolved D. The CDR3 is 12 amino acids. The germline V gene encodes CDR1 SGHTA and CDR2 FQGNSA. The V and J ends lost 4 bases and 3 bases respectively, with 7 bases between them. The CDR3 DNA reads as TGTGCCAGCAGCTCCTTAATCTACGAGCAGTACTTC. It specifies CASSSLIYEQYF.

The rearrangement joins TRBV7-2 to TRBJ1-4; D perhaps matches TRBD1 (5 bases). Germline V CDR1 and CDR2: SGHTA, FQGNSA. Trimming shortened V by 8 bases and J by 8 bases, and 21 bases separated the two germline ends. The CDR3 is 15 amino acids. CDR3 sequence (DNA): TGTGCCAGCCGCCCCGACCGGTCCGAGGGGGAAAAACTGTTTTTT. It encodes CASRPDRSEGEKLFF.

The chain joins TRBV19 to TRBJ1-3, with unresolved D. Trimming cost V 3 bases and J 1 base, with 7 bases left between them. The CDR3 consists of 14 residues. CDR1 and CDR2 (germline): LNHDA, SQIVND (reference sequence). Here the CDR3 DNA reads TGTGCCAGTAGTATCGGAGGGTCTGGAAACACCATATATTTT. Encoded protein: CASSIGGSGNTIYF.

The chain recombines TRBV19 with TRBJ2-1, with D possibly being TRBD1 (5 bases). The CDR3 consists of 13 residues. The V gene's germline CDR1 is LNHDA and CDR2 SQIVND (reference sequence). V lost 3 bases and J lost 7, with 10 bases in between. CDR3 protein: CASSIAAGNEQFF. Here the CDR3 DNA reads TGTGCCAGTAGTATCGCGGCAGGGAATGAGCAGTTCTTC.

The V call is TRBV6-2 or TRBV6-3, the J call TRBJ1-2; no definite D call. Germline assignment: CDR1 MNHEY and CDR2 SVGEGT. CDR3 length equals 15 residues. Trimming took off 0 bases at V and 0 bases at J, with 8 bases between the two ends. The DNA for the CDR3 is TGTGCCAGCAGTTACTCTACCGGGACTAACTATGGCTACACCTTC. It encodes CASSYSTGTNYGYTF.

The rearrangement links TRBV4-1 to TRBJ1-3; D is ambiguous. The CDR3 contains 14 residues. The germline V gene encodes CDR1 MGHRA and CDR2 YSYEKL. V lost 4 bases and J 8 bases, leaving 15 bases between the germline ends. The DNA of the CDR3 is TGCGCCAGCAGCCCTCGACTGTATTCGGACACCATATATTTT. It specifies CASSPRLYSDTIYF.

The chain has TRBV4-3 and TRBJ2-1; D is perhaps TRBD2 (5 bases). Germline V gene lookup returns CDR1 LGHNA and CDR2 YSLEER. Trimming stripped 1 base from V and 5 bases from J, with 12 bases between. The CDR3 is 15 amino acids. In nucleotides, the CDR3 is TGCGCCAGCAGCCAAGGTCTAGCTACTCACAATGAGCAGTTCTTC. Encoded protein: CASSQGLATHNEQFF.

About this clone itself: Distinct nucleotide sequences in the sample also encode this CDR3. The gene calls are TRBV18 and TRBJ1-1, with D possibly TRBD1 on 6 matching bases. The V gene's germline CDR1 is KGHSH and CDR2 LQKENI. Deletions cut 0 bases from V and 0 bases from J, with 8 bases between. This CDR3 is built from 15 residues. This CDR3 is CASSPPGGLNTEAFF. The CDR3 nucleotides are TGTGCCAGCTCACCACCCGGGGGGCTGAACACTGAAGCTTTCTTT. The whole variable domain, filled in from reference TRBV18 and TRBJ1-1, reads NAGVMQNPRHLVRRRGQEARLRCSPMKGHSHVYWYRQLPEEGLKFMVYLQKENIIDESGMPKERFSAEFPKEGPSILRIQQVVRGDSAAYFCASSPPGGLNTEAFFGQGTRLTVV.